The source of this TCR beta chain is a study of blood T cells in healthy people across ages. This clonotype has a count of ten or more. The authors ran a second PCR of 7 to 11 cycles using a sample-barcoded 5' primer and a J-beta primer mix. Carrying 12 random nucleotides, a template-switch adaptor labeled each individual cDNA molecule. TCRdb analysed the 5' RACE reads with MiXCR anew, one entry per CDR3 protein. Of some 900,000 distinct CDR3 sequences detected, 40% to 60% appear once; the ten largest clones hold over 10%. Germline CDR1 LGHDT, CDR2 YNNKEL (reference sequence). The CDR3 is 13 residues long. Trimming cost V 0 bases and J 3 bases, with 2 bases left between them.

The chain recombines TRBV3-1 with TRBJ2-2; D gene uncertain. This sequence originates from a man aged 25 to 40 in good health. Sequenced input: blood. The CDR3: CASSQDHTGELFF. The CDR3, as DNA: TGTGCCAGCAGCCAAGACCACACCGGGGAGCTGTTTTTT.